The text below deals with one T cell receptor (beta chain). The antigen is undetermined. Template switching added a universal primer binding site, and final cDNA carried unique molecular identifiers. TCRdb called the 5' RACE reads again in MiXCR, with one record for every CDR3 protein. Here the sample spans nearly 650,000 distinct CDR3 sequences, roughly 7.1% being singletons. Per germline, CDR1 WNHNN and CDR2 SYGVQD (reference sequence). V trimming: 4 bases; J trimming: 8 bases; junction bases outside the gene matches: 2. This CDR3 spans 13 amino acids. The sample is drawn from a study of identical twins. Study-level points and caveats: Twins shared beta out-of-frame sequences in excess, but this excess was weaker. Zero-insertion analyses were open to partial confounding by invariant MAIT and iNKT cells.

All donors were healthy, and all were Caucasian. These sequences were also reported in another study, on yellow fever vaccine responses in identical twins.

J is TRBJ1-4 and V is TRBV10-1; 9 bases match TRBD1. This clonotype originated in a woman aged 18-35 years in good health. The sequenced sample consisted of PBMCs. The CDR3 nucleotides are TGCGCCAGCAGTGCCGGGACAGGGGAAAAACTGTTTTTT. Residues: CASSAGTGEKLFF.